The rows below give T cell receptor beta chains drawn from one sample of a study of cytomegalovirus exposure and HLA in healthy donors. Assay used: immunoSEQ multiplex PCR; TCRdb lists only in-frame clones, some missing. The data hold roughly 90,000 clones, with around 84% observed a single time. Source material: PBMCs. The receptors derive from a man aged 18 to 35 in good health and CMV-seronegative. Both conserved end residues are trimmed from each CDR3. The order of the fields is V gene, CDR3 protein.

TRBV10-2 ASSESAYGYT
TRBV4-3 ASSPVASGSYNEQF
TRBV30 AWKRRYGYT
TRBV7-2 ASSLHPGGTQY
TRBV19 ASRTGTSTF
TRBV19 ASSPYGRATEAF
TRBV6-6 ASSPTEMNTEAF
TRBV6-1 ASSENKPHSGNTIY
TRBV9 ASSVGGANEQF
TRBV30 AWSVAGGQPQH
TRBV30 AWSWYGTPYEQY
TRBV5-1 ASSGWTEDTEAF
TRBV7-9 ASSFLGLPNTEAF
TRBV21-1 ARGMWRLAVPSSYEQY
TRBV5-4 ASSLGQGRNEQF
TRBV5-1 ASRREQGASSGTEAF
TRBV11-3 ASSTGGTDTQY
TRBV7-2 ASSLRESNQPQH
TRBV7-8 ASSYPKGPGSQTQY
TRBV7-7 ASSTTGAGEQF
TRBV5-1 ASSLADRGGETQY
TRBV27 ASSLGQSLNQPQH
TRBV2 ANRGQDYEQY
TRBV28 ASSVDSRTYGYT
TRBV9 ASSVGIGLAVNEQF
TRBV7-9 ATLPAQGAATNEKLF
TRBV18 ASSPPTGGGTQY
TRBV5-6 ASSLVGLAEAF
TRBV5-1 ASSLGGRADTEAF
TRBV28 ASSLPLNTEAF
TRBV5-3 ARSVGQGTNEKLF